This is a list of T cell receptor beta chains from one sample in a study of multiple sclerosis patients with progressive multifocal leukoencephalopathy. Using immunoSEQ multiplex PCR, the repertoire was profiled, and TCRdb retains in-frame clones only, with some absent. The table lists 25,000 to 30,000 clones, around 85% of them singletons. The specimen comprised PBMCs, sampled from a patient treated with natalizumab. All receptors derive from a woman younger than 45 with progressive multifocal leukoencephalopathy. Each CDR3 is given with its conserved first and last residue. A D gene is named only where the DNA matches it firmly. Clone size appears in some rows only: once, few, many, or a class for an expanded clone.

CDR3 length	V gene	J gene	D gene	clone size	CDR3 protein	CDR3 DNA
13	TRBV5-1	TRBJ2-1	NA	NA	CASSLSAYNEQFF	TGCGCCAGCAGCTTGAGTGCCTACAATGAGCAGTTCTTC
13	TRBV7-2	TRBJ2-5	NA	NA	CASSLGVGETQYF	TGTGCCAGCAGCTTAGGGGTAGGCGAGACCCAGTACTTC
15	TRBV16	TRBJ1-2	NA	NA	CASSQIFGAKDGYTF	TGTGCCAGCAGCCAAATTTTTGGGGCAAAGGATGGCTACACCTTC
15	TRBV7-9	TRBJ1-5	NA	NA	CASSLGDTSVQPQHF	TGTGCCAGCAGCTTAGGGGACACGTCGGTTCAGCCCCAGCATTTT
12	TRBV21-1	TRBJ2-7	NA	once	CARGSGRYEQYF	TGTGCCAGGGGGTCAGGGAGGTACGAGCAGTACTTC
13	TRBV6-5	TRBJ1-1	TRBD1	NA	CASRTGEDTEAFF	TGTGCCAGCAGGACAGGGGAGGACACTGAAGCTTTCTTT
17	TRBV2	TRBJ1-1	TRBD1	once	CASRQRTGGFVDTEAFF	TGTGCCAGCAGACAAAGGACAGGGGGCTTTGTGGACACTGAAGCTTTCTTT
12	TRBV11-1	TRBJ2-7	NA	once	CASSFNLYEQYF	TGTGCCAGCAGCTTCAATTTGTACGAGCAGTACTTC
15	TRBV10-3	TRBJ2-3	TRBD2	NA	CAISDPGLAGDTQYF	TGTGCCATCAGTGACCCGGGACTAGCGGGAGATACGCAGTATTTT
14	TRBV5-1	TRBJ1-1	NA	NA	CASSLRSPNTEAFF	TGCGCCAGCAGCTTGCGCAGCCCGAACACTGAAGCTTTCTTT
13	TRBV25-1	TRBJ2-3	NA	few	CASTGVSTDTQYF	TGTGCCAGCACGGGGGTTAGCACAGATACGCAGTATTTT
13	TRBV15	TRBJ1-2	NA	NA	CATSSTRGAGYTF	TGTGCCACCAGCTCAACGAGGGGGGCTGGCTACACCTTC
15	TRBV10-3	TRBJ2-7	NA	few	CAISESGEASYEQYF	TGTGCCATCAGTGAGTCGGGGGAGGCCTCCTACGAGCAGTACTTC
14	TRBV4-2	TRBJ1-1	NA	few	CASSPVGGRTEAFF	TGTGCCAGCAGCCCCGTTGGGGGCCGCACTGAAGCTTTCTTT
14	TRBV5-1	TRBJ2-5	TRBD2	NA	CASSLSGVQETQYF	TGCGCCAGCAGCTTAAGCGGGGTCCAAGAGACCCAGTACTTC
16	TRBV7-9	TRBJ2-3	TRBD2	NA	CASSLLSSEREAWQYF	TGTGCCAGCAGCTTACTTTCGAGTGAGCGGGAAGCTTGGCAGTATTTT
14	TRBV10-1	TRBJ2-1	TRBD2	NA	CASSGAGGPSEQFF	TGCGCCAGCAGCGGAGCGGGAGGGCCAAGTGAGCAGTTCTTC
14	TRBV5-6	TRBJ2-7	TRBD2	NA	CASSFREGLYEQYF	TGTGCCAGCAGCTTCCGGGAGGGCCTCTACGAGCAGTACTTC
14	TRBV18	TRBJ1-1	NA	NA	CASSLGGENTEAFF	TGTGCCAGCTCCCTCGGGGGAGAGAACACTGAAGCTTTCTTT
16	TRBV7-9	TRBJ2-1	NA	NA	CASSSRAVTRGDEQFF	TGTGCCAGCAGCTCGCGGGCGGTCACCCGTGGGGATGAGCAGTTCTTC
13	TRBV6-5	TRBJ2-5	NA	NA	CASSYPDQETQYF	TGTGCCAGCAGTTACCCGGATCAAGAGACCCAGTACTTC
15	TRBV7-6	TRBJ2-2	TRBD1	NA	CASSQRDRGDGELFF	TGTGCCAGCAGCCAGCGGGACAGGGGTGACGGGGAGCTGTTTTTT
14	TRBV6-6	TRBJ2-7	TRBD1	NA	CASRSTGRSYEQYF	TGTGCCAGCAGGTCGACAGGGCGATCCTACGAGCAGTACTTC
13	TRBV7-8	TRBJ2-7	NA	NA	CASSPRPSYEQYF	TGTGCCAGCAGCCCCCGTCCCTCCTACGAGCAGTACTTC
13	TRBV5-5	TRBJ1-2	TRBD1	NA	CASSFQGVRGYTF	TGTGCCAGCAGCTTCCAGGGGGTACGTGGCTACACCTTC
14	TRBV30	TRBJ1-1	NA	NA	CAWSVGRGNTEAFF	TGTGCCTGGAGTGTAGGACGGGGGAACACTGAAGCTTTCTTT
12	TRBV18	TRBJ2-7	NA	NA	CASSPGGYEQYF	TGTGCCAGCTCGCCAGGAGGCTACGAGCAGTACTTC
14	TRBV27	TRBJ2-3	NA	NA	CASSLYGYTDTQYF	TGTGCCAGCAGTTTATACGGCTACACAGATACGCAGTATTTT
15	TRBV2	TRBJ2-3	TRBD2	NA	CASSEYTAGGDTQYF	TGTGCCAGCAGTGAATATACAGCGGGAGGGGATACGCAGTATTTT
14	TRBV5-1	TRBJ2-7	NA	NA	CASSLDGGTYEQYF	TGCGCCAGCAGCTTGGACGGGGGAACCTACGAGCAGTACTTC
13	TRBV18	TRBJ1-1	NA	NA	CASSSDTNTEAFF	TGTGCCAGCTCAAGTGACACTAACACTGAAGCTTTCTTT
16	TRBV7-2	TRBJ2-7	TRBD2	NA	CASSLVALAGGYEQYF	TGTGCCAGCAGCTTAGTGGCACTAGCGGGAGGGTACGAGCAGTACTTC
15	TRBV7-8	TRBJ1-1	NA	NA	CASSLKTRQNTEAFF	TGTGCCAGCAGCTTAAAAACTCGGCAGAACACTGAAGCTTTCTTT
13	TRBV25-1	TRBJ1-3	NA	NA	CASSEHSGNTIYF	TGTGCCAGCAGTGAACACTCTGGAAACACCATATATTTT
14	TRBV5-1	TRBJ2-1	NA	NA	CASSPRGDGNEQFF	TGCGCCAGCAGCCCCCGAGGGGATGGTAATGAGCAGTTCTTC
17	TRBV27	TRBJ1-6	NA	NA	CASSLRGRARDNSPLHF	TGTGCCAGCAGTCTCCGCGGGAGGGCTAGGGATAATTCACCCCTCCACTTT
15	TRBV5-1	TRBJ1-1	NA	NA	CASSAFRDGNTEAFF	TGCGCCAGCAGCGCGTTTAGGGACGGGAACACTGAAGCTTTCTTT
15	TRBV14	TRBJ2-2	NA	once	CATQASGENTGELFF	TGTGCCACCCAGGCTTCCGGGGAGAACACCGGGGAGCTGTTTTTT
11	TRBV10-3	TRBJ1-3	NA	few	CAIARGDTIYF	TGTGCCATCGCGAGGGGAGACACCATATATTTT
16	TRBV15	TRBJ1-5	NA	NA	CATSRDSINPYQPQHF	TGTGCCACCAGCAGAGATTCTATCAACCCCTATCAGCCCCAGCATTTT
12	TRBV18	TRBJ2-5	NA	NA	CASSPLGQTQYF	TGTGCCAGCTCACCACTGGGACAGACCCAGTACTTC
15	TRBV4-1	TRBJ1-2	TRBD1	NA	CASSQLGQGWGGYTF	TGCGCCAGCAGCCAACTTGGACAGGGTTGGGGGGGCTACACCTTC
15	TRBV19	TRBJ1-2	TRBD1	NA	CASSVSWTGMYGYTF	TGTGCCAGTAGTGTCTCTTGGACAGGGATGTATGGCTACACCTTC
15	TRBV6-1	TRBJ2-3	NA	NA	CASSRDTKSTDTQYF	TGTGCCAGCAGTCGGGACACTAAAAGCACAGATACGCAGTATTTT
14	TRBV4-2	TRBJ2-1	NA	NA	CASSQGGSYNEQFF	TGTGCCAGCAGCCAAGGAGGCTCCTACAATGAGCAGTTCTTC
16	TRBV7-2	TRBJ2-1	TRBD2	NA	CASSLVAGGSYNEQFF	TGTGCCAGCAGCTTAGTAGCGGGGGGCTCCTACAATGAGCAGTTCTTC
15	TRBV7-6	TRBJ2-3	TRBD2	NA	CASSLGGSGADTQYF	TGTGCCAGCAGCTTAGGCGGGAGCGGCGCAGATACGCAGTATTTT
16	TRBV7-9	TRBJ2-5	TRBD1	once	CASSRVRTGGGETQYF	TGTGCCAGCAGCCGAGTGCGGACAGGGGGCGGAGAGACCCAGTACTTC
15	TRBV7-2	TRBJ2-2	TRBD1	NA	CASSQQGTVPGELFF	TGTGCCAGCAGCCAACAAGGGACAGTGCCCGGGGAGCTGTTTTTT
15	TRBV2	TRBJ2-5	NA	NA	CASSESVRTEETQYF	TGTGCCAGCAGTGAATCTGTCCGGACAGAAGAGACCCAGTACTTC
11	TRBV29-1	TRBJ2-1	NA	NA	CSLNRDNEQFF	TGCAGCCTTAACAGGGACAATGAGCAGTTCTTC
14	TRBV5-6	TRBJ1-2	NA	NA	CASSLGSLPPGYTF	TGTGCCAGCAGCTTGGGCTCTTTACCGCCCGGCTACACCTTC
17	TRBV7-9	TRBJ1-2	NA	NA	CASSPPRWGGSNYGYTF	TGTGCCAGCAGCCCCCCTCGCTGGGGGGGGTCGAACTATGGCTACACCTTC
15	TRBV5-1	TRBJ1-2	NA	NA	CASSFVGRTLYGYTF	TGCGCCAGCAGCTTCGTGGGACGGACGCTATATGGCTACACCTTC
14	TRBV21-1	TRBJ2-7	NA	once	CASRKKRRTHEQYF	TGTGCCAGCAGGAAGAAAAGACGGACTCATGAGCAGTACTTC